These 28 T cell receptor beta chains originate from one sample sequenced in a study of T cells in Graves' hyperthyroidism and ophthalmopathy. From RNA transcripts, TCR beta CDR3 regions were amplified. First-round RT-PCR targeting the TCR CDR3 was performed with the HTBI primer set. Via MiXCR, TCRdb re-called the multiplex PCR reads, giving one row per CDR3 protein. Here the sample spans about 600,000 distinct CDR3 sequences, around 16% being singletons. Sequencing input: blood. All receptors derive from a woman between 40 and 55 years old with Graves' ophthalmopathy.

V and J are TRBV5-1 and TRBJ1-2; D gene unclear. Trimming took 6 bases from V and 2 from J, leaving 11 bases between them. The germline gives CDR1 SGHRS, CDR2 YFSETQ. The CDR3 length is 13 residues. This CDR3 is CASKPSGNYGYTF. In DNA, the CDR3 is TGCGCCAGCAAACCCTCGGGCAACTATGGCTACACCTTC.

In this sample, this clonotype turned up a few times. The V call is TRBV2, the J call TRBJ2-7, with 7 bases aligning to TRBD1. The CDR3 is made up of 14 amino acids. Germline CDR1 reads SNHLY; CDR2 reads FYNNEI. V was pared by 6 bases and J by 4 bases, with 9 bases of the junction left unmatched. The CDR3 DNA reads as TGTGCCAGCAGGTCGACAGGGCTCCCTTACGAGCAGTACTTC. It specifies CASRSTGLPYEQYF.

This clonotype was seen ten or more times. The CDR3: CASSLEGQGRWHEQFF. Here the CDR3 DNA reads TGTGCCAGCAGCTTAGAAGGCCAGGGGAGGTGGCATGAGCAGTTCTTC. The V call is TRBV11-3, the J call TRBJ2-1, with D perhaps assigned TRBD1 or TRBD2 (6 bases each). The CDR3 is 16 amino acids. V dropped 0 bases and J dropped 8 bases, with 17 bases sitting between them. Germline CDR1 reads SGHNT; CDR2 reads YENEEA. The whole variable domain, filled in from reference TRBV11-3 and TRBJ2-1, reads EAGVVQSPRYKIIEKKQPVAFWCNPISGHNTLYWYLQNLGQGPELLIRYENEEAVDDSQLPKDRFSAERLKGVDSTLKIQPAELGDSAVYLCASSLEGQGRWHEQFFGPGTRLTVL.

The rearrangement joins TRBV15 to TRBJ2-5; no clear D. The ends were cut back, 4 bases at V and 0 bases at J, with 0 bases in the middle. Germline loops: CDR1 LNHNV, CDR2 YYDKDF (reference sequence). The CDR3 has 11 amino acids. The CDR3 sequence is CATSNQETQYF. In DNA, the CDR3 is TGTGCCACCAGCAACCAAGAGACCCAGTACTTC.

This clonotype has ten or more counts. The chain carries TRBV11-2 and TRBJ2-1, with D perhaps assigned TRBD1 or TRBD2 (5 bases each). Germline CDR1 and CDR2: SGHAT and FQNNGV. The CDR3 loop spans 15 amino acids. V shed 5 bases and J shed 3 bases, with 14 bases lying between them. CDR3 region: CASSAPGRHYNEQFF. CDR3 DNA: TGTGCCAGCAGCGCCCCGGGGCGACACTACAATGAGCAGTTCTTC. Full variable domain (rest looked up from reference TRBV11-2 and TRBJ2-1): EAGVAQSPRYKIIEKRQSVAFWCNPISGHATLYWYQQILGQGPKLLIQFQNNGVVDDSQLPKDRFSAERLKGVDSTLKIQPAKLEDSAVYLCASSAPGRHYNEQFFGPGTRLTVL.

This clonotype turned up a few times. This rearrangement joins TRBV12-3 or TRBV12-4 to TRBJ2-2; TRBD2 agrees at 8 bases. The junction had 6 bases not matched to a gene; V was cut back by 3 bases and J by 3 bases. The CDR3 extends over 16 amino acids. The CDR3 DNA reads TGTGCCAGCAGTTTTGGGAGCGGGGGAGACACCGGGGAGCTGTTTTTT. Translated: CASSFGSGGDTGELFF.

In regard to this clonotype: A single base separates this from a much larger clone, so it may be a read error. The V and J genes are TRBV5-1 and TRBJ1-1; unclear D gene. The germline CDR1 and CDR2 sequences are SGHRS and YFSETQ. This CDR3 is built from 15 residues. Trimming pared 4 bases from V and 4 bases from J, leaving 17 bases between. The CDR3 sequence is CASSPSGRTATEAFF. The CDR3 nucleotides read TGCGCCAGCAGCCCCTCAGGACGCACCGCCACTGAAGCTTTCTTT.

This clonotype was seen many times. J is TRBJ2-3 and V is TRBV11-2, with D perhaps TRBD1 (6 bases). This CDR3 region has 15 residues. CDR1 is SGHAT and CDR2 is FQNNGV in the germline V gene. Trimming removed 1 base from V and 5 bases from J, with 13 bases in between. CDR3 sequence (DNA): TGTGCCAGCAGCTTAGGGGGGCCCCCCCAAGATACGCAGTATTTT. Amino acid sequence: CASSLGGPPQDTQYF.

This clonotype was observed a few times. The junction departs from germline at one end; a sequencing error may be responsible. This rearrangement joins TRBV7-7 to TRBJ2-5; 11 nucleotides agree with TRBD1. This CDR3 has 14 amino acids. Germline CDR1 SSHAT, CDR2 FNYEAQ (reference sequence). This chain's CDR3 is CASSPGQGVKTQYF. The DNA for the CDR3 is TGTGCTAGCAGCCCGGGACAGGGGGTAAAGACCCAGTACTTC.

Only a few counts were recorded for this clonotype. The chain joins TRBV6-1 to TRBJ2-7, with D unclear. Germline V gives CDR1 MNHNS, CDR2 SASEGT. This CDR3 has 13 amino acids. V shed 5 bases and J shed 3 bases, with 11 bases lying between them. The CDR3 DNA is TGTGCCAGCAGTCCGACTTCTCTCTACGAGCAGTACTTC. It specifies CASSPTSLYEQYF.

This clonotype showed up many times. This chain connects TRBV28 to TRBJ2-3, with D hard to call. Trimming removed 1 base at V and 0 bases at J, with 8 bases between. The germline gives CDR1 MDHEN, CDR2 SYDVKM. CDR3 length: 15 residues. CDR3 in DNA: TGTGCCAGCAGTTTATCAATTCCTAGCACAGATACGCAGTATTTT. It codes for CASSLSIPSTDTQYF.

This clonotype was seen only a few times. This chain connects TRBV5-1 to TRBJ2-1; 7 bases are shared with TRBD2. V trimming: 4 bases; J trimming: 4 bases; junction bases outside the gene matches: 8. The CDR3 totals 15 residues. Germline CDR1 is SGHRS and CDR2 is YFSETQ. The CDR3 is CASSHQRTSYNEQFF. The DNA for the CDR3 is TGCGCCAGCAGCCACCAACGGACTAGTTACAATGAGCAGTTCTTC.

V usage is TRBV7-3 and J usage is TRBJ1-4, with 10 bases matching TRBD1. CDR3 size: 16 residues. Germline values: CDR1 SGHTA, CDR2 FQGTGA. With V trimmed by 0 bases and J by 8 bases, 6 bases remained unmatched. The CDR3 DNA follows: TGTGCCAGCAGCTTAACCGGGACAGGGGTAGACGAAAAACTGTTTTTT. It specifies CASSLTGTGVDEKLFF.

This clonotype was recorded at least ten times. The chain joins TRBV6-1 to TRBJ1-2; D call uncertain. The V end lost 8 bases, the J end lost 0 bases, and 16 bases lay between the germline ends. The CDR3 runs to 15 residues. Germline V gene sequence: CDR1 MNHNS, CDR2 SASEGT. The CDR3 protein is CASQPLWAANYGYTF. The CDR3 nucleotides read TGTGCCAGCCAACCACTATGGGCCGCTAACTATGGCTACACCTTC.

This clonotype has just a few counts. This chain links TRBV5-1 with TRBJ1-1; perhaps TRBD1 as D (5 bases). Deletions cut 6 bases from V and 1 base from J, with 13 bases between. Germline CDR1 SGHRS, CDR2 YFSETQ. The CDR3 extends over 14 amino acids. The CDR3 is CASMVTGENTEAFF. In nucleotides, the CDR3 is TGCGCCAGCATGGTCACAGGAGAGAACACTGAAGCTTTCTTT.

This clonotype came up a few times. CDR3 coding DNA: TGCGCCAGCAGTTGGGTGGGAGCGGGAGGTACAGATACGCAGTATTTT. It codes for CASSWVGAGGTDTQYF. This chain uses TRBV10-2 with TRBJ2-3; 9 positions match TRBD2. CDR1 and CDR2 from the germline V gene are WSHSY and SAAADI. V dropped 5 bases and J dropped 3; count of bases not matched to a gene: 9. The CDR3 runs to 16 residues.

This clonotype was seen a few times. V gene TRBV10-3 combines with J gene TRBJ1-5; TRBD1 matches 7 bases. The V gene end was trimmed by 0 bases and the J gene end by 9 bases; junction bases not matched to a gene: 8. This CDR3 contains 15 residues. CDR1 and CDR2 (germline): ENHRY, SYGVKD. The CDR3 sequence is CAISESDRASGPQHF. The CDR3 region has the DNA TGTGCCATCAGTGAGTCAGACAGGGCGAGTGGGCCCCAGCATTTT.

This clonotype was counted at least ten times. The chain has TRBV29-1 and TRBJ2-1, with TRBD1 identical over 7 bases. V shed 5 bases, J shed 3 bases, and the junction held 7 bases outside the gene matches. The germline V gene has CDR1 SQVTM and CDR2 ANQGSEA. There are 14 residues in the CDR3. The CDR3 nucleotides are TGCAGCGTTCCTAAGGGACAGATCTACAATGAGCAGTTCTTC. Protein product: CSVPKGQIYNEQFF.

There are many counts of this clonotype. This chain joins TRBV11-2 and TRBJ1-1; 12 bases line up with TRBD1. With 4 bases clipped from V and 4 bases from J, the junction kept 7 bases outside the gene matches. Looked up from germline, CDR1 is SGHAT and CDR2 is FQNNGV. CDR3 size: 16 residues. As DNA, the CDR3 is TGTGCCAGCAGCTCTCCGGGACAGGGGGCGCGCACTGAAGCTTTCTTT. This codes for CASSSPGQGARTEAFF.

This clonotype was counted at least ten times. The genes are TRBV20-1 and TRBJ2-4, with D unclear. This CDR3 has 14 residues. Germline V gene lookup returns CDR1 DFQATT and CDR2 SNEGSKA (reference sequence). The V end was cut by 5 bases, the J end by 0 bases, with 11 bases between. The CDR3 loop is CSAPGPLAKNIQYF. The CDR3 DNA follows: TGCAGTGCTCCCGGGCCCTTAGCCAAAAACATTCAGTACTTC.

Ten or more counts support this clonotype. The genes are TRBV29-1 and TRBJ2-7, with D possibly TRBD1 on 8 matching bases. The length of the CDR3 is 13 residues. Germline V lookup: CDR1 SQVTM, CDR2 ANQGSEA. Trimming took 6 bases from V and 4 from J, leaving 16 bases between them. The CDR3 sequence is CSVETGGEYEQYF. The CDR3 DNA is TGCAGCGTGGAAACAGGGGGGGAATACGAGCAGTACTTC.

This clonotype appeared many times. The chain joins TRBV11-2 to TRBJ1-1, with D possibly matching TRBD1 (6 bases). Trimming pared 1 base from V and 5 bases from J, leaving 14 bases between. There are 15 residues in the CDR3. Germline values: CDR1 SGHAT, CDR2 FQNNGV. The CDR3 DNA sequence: TGTGCCAGCAGCTTAGTTGGGGGGCGTGGGACTGAAGCTTTCTTT. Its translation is CASSLVGGRGTEAFF.

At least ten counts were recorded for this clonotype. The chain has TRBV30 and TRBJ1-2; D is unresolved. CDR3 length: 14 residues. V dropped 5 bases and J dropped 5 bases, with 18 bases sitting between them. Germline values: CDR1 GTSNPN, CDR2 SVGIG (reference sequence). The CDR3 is CAWDIHGREYGYTF. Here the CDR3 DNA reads TGTGCCTGGGATATCCACGGGAGGGAATATGGCTACACCTTC.

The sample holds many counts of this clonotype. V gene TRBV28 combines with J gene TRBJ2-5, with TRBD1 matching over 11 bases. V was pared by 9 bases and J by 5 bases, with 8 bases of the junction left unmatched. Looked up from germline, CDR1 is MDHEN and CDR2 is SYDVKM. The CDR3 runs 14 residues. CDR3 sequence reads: CASNRDRGIETQYF. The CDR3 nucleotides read TGTGCCAGTAACCGGGACAGGGGGATTGAGACCCAGTACTTC.

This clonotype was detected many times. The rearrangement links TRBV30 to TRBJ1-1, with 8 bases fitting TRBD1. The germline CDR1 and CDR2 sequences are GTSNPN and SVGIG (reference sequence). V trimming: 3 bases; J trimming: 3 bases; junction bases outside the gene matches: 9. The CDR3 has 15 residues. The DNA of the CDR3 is TGTGCCTGGAGATACCGGGACAGGCGCGACACTGAAGCTTTCTTT. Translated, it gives CAWRYRDRRDTEAFF.

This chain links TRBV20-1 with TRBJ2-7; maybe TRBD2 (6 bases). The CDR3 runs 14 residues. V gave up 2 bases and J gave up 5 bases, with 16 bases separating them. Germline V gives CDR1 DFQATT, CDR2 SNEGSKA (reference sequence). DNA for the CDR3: TGCAGTGCTAGATCTGCGGGATCGGGGGACGAGCAGTACTTC. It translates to CSARSAGSGDEQYF.

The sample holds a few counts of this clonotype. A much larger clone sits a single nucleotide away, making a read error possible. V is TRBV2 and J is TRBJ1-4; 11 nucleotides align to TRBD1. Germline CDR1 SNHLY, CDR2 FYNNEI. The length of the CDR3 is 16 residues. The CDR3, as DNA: TGTGCCAGCGGTGAGGACAGGGGGCTGACTAATGAAAAACTGTTTTTT. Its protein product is CASGEDRGLTNEKLFF.

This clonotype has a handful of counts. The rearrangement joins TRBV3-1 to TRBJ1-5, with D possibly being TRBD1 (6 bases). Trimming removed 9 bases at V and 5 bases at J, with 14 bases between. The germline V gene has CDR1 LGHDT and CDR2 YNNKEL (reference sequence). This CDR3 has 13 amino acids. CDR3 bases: TGTGCCAGTGCAAGGGGGATCGATCAGCCCCAGCATTTT. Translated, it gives CASARGIDQPQHF.